These 3 T cell receptor beta chains originate from one sample sequenced in a study of blood T cell repertoires in COVID-19. The protocol was immunoSEQ multiplex PCR, while the TCRdb copy is restricted to in-frame clones and leaves out a portion. The sample lists about 400,000 clones; 87% were seen once. Material for sequencing was PBMCs or T cells enriched from blood (not recorded which). Every receptor here comes from a woman in her thirties who had recovered from COVID-19.

The J gene is TRBJ2-3, the V gene TRBV2; TRBD2 is a possible D gene (6 bases). Germline V gene sequence: CDR1 SNHLY, CDR2 FYNNEI. The ends were cut back, 11 bases at V and 2 bases at J, with 14 bases in the middle. The CDR3 is made up of 13 amino acids. The DNA of the CDR3 is TGTGCCCGGTCAGTAGCGGACACAGATACGCAGTATTTT. Encoded protein: CARSVADTDTQYF.

This clone was picked up a small number of times. V is TRBV29-1 and J is TRBJ1-2, with 7 bases lining up with TRBD1. This CDR3 region has 14 residues. Per the germline V gene, CDR1 is SQVTM and CDR2 is ANQGSEA. V lost 7 bases to trimming and J lost 2 bases; unmatched junction nucleotides: 10. For the CDR3, the DNA is TGCAGCGGAGATACAGGGGCGGGCAACTATGGCTACACCTTC. It translates to CSGDTGAGNYGYTF.

The chain couples TRBV5-6 to TRBJ2-7, with 11 bases lining up with TRBD2. Looked up from germline, CDR1 is SGHDT and CDR2 is YYEEEE. The CDR3 spans 15 residues. V shed 0 bases and J 4 bases; nucleotides not matched to a gene: 3. The CDR3 region is CASSLVGTSGYEQYF. CDR3 DNA: TGTGCCAGCAGCTTGGTGGGGACTAGCGGTTACGAGCAGTACTTC.